What follows describes a single T cell receptor (beta chain). From the 5' RACE reads, TCRdb called clonotypes with MiXCR, one entry per CDR3 protein. The sample has 150,000 to 200,000 distinct CDR3 sequences; 11% are singletons. This CDR3 has 15 amino acids. Germline CDR1 is SGHAT and CDR2 is FQDESV (reference sequence). Trimming cost V 1 base and J 1 base; bases outside gene matches: 0. The source of the sample is a study of T-cell memory formation after mild COVID-19. Sequenced material: PBMCs or a T cell subset sorted from them (not recorded which). The chain has TRBV11-1 and TRBJ2-3; 9 bases map to TRBD1. The TCR originated in a man between 18 and 35 years old who had mild COVID-19 (a few samples of this study predate the infection). Cell type and time point are not known. The CDR3 DNA is TGTGCCAGCAGCTTAGGGACAGGGGGCACAGATACGCAGTATTTT. Translated: CASSLGTGGTDTQYF. Filled out from reference TRBV11-1 and TRBJ2-3, the complete variable domain reads EAEVAQSPRYKITEKSQAVAFWCDPISGHATLYWYRQILGQGPELLVQFQDESVVDDSQLPKDRFSAERLKGVDSTLKIQPAELGDSAMYLCASSLGTGGTDTQYFGPGTRLTVL.